This T cell receptor beta chain was captured in a study of cytomegalovirus exposure and HLA in healthy donors. Only a few counts were recorded for this clone. Antigen: not known. Primers for the PCR totalled 60 Vbeta and 13 Jbeta. Clones were sequenced by immunoSEQ multiplex PCR, and TCRdb holds only the in-frame ones, with some missing. This table holds tens of thousands of clones, roughly 73% found once. General study results and limits: Under in vitro conditions, a few CMV-associated chains were confirmed as specific for CMV antigens.

The TCR comes from a woman aged 40-49 years in good health and CMV-seropositive. Sequenced: PBMCs.

CDR3 sequence: CASSILSYRASNYGYTF. The CDR3 DNA is TGTGCCAGTAGTATCCTCTCTTACAGGGCCTCTAACTATGGCTACACCTTC. The gene calls are TRBV19 and TRBJ1-2; the D gene is possibly TRBD1 (6 bases). Per germline, CDR1 LNHDA and CDR2 SQIVND (reference sequence). The CDR3 length is 17 residues. Trimming removed 3 bases at V and 0 bases at J, with 17 bases between. The full variable domain, its missing parts supplied by reference TRBV19 and TRBJ1-2, is DGGITQSPKYLFRKEGQNVTLSCEQNLNHDAMYWYRQDPGQGLRLIYYSQIVNDFQKGDIAEGYSVSREKKESFPLTVTSAQKNPTAFYLCASSILSYRASNYGYTFGSGTRLTVV.